This passage covers 11 T cell receptor beta chains from one sample sequenced in a study of OX40 agonist ivuxolimab in advanced cancers. TCRdb's table, derived via immunoSEQ multiplex PCR, lists solely in-frame clones and lacks some. The data hold around 70,000 clones, with roughly 82% observed a single time. The starting material was CD4+ or CD8+ T cells sorted from blood, obtained in a trial of the OX40 agonist ivuxolimab. These receptors all come from an adult with an advanced solid tumor such as melanoma, head and neck, liver or kidney cancer.

This rearrangement joins TRBV7-9 to TRBJ1-2, with D perhaps TRBD1 (5 bases). Trimming stripped 3 bases from V and 6 bases from J, with 11 bases between. Germline assignment: CDR1 SEHNR and CDR2 FQNEAQ (reference sequence). This CDR3 region has 13 residues. The CDR3 sequence: CASSFQGSDGYTF. Here the CDR3 DNA reads TGTGCCAGCAGCTTTCAGGGAAGTGATGGCTACACCTTC.

This clone came up once. Here the CDR3 reads CASRGQSYNTEAFF. CDR3 nucleotides: TGTGCCAGCAGGGGGCAGTCATATAACACTGAAGCTTTCTTT. The V gene is TRBV7-8, the J gene TRBJ1-1; D possibly corresponds to TRBD1 (5 bases). There are 14 residues in the CDR3. In germline, CDR1 is SGHVS, CDR2 FQNEAQ. V lost 6 bases and J 2 bases, leaving 13 bases between the germline ends.

This sequence joins TRBV5-4 and TRBJ1-1; D is perhaps TRBD1 (5 bases). The CDR3 spans 15 residues. Germline assignment: CDR1 SGHNT and CDR2 YYREEE (reference sequence). V lost 3 bases to trimming and J lost 5 bases, with 17 bases between them. Written as DNA, the CDR3 is TGTGCCAGCAGCTCTTTACAGGTACCGGGGACTGAAGCTTTCTTT. It specifies CASSSLQVPGTEAFF.

V and J are TRBV4-2 and TRBJ2-1; 9 bases match TRBD1. The CDR3 extends over 17 amino acids. The germline V gene encodes CDR1 LGHNA and CDR2 YNFKEQ. The V and J ends lost 2 bases and 2 bases, in that order; junction bases with no gene match: 7. CDR3 residues: CASSQHQQGAPYNEQFF. The CDR3 DNA sequence: TGTGCCAGCAGCCAACACCAACAGGGGGCTCCCTACAATGAGCAGTTCTTC.

The chain couples TRBV6-1 to TRBJ2-4; D unclear. The CDR3 runs 14 residues. In germline, CDR1 is MNHNS, CDR2 SASEGT. Trimming removed 6 bases from V and 7 bases from J, with 16 bases in between. The CDR3 here is CASRHNLQANIQYF. CDR3 in DNA: TGTGCCAGCAGACATAACCTACAAGCTAACATTCAGTACTTC.

The chain combines TRBV28 with TRBJ2-4; D is possibly TRBD2 (5 bases). CDR3 size: 15 residues. CDR1 and CDR2 from the germline V gene are MDHEN and SYDVKM. Trimming cost V 2 bases and J 6 bases, with 14 bases left between them. The CDR3 DNA is TGTGCCAGCAGTTTAGGGCAGATAGAGGGAAACATTCAGTACTTC. Its protein product is CASSLGQIEGNIQYF.

V usage is TRBV5-6 and J usage is TRBJ2-1; TRBD2 matches 7 bases. CDR1 and CDR2 (germline): SGHDT, YYEEEE. Unmatched junction bases numbered 10, after V lost 2 bases and J lost 8 bases. CDR3 length: 15 amino acids. CDR3 DNA sequence: TGTGCCAGCAGCTTAAAGCGGGGCGTGATGGATGAGCAGTTCTTC. This encodes CASSLKRGVMDEQFF.

Turning to this clone: This same CDR3 is encoded by further DNA sequences in the sample. The CDR3 reads CASSPGLAGANEQFF. In DNA form, the CDR3 reads TGCGCCAGCAGCCCTGGACTAGCGGGAGCCAATGAGCAGTTCTTC. The rearrangement links TRBV4-1 to TRBJ2-1, with 13 bases matching TRBD2. The CDR3 spans 15 residues. Germline assignment: CDR1 MGHRA and CDR2 YSYEKL. The V gene end was trimmed by 4 bases and the J gene end by 6 bases; junction bases not matched to a gene: 3.

CDR3 sequence (DNA): TGTGCCAGCAGTGAATATAAGGGACTAGCGGGTTGGACAGATACGCAGTATTTT. Protein: CASSEYKGLAGWTDTQYF. This chain connects TRBV25-1 to TRBJ2-3; 12 nucleotides agree with TRBD2. Unmatched junction bases numbered 7, after V lost 0 bases and J lost 3 bases. The CDR3 has 18 amino acids. The germline V gene encodes CDR1 MGHDK and CDR2 SYGVNS.

This chain links TRBV18 with TRBJ1-1; D not resolved. Looked up from germline, CDR1 is KGHSH and CDR2 is LQKENI. V was trimmed by 4 bases and J by 6 bases, leaving 12 bases between them. This CDR3 contains 13 residues. The CDR3 sequence: CASSRLKGAEAFF. The CDR3 DNA is TGTGCCAGCTCACGATTAAAAGGCGCTGAAGCTTTCTTT.

This clone was recorded once. V is TRBV7-3 and J is TRBJ2-2; D is unclear. CDR1 SGHTA and CDR2 FQGTGA come from the germline V gene. The CDR3 has 16 amino acids. Between the trimmed V and J ends, which lost 2 bases and 0 bases, there was a span of 10 bases. The CDR3 here is CASSLSAASNTGELFF. CDR3 coding DNA: TGTGCCAGCAGCTTATCCGCAGCTTCGAACACCGGGGAGCTGTTTTTT. Variable domain in full (rest from reference TRBV7-3 and TRBJ2-2): GAGVSQTPSNKVTEKGKYVELRCDPISGHTALYWYRQSLGQGPEFLIYFQGTGAADDSGLPNDRFFAVRPEGSVSTLKIQRTERGDSAVYLCASSLSAASNTGELFFGEGSRLTVL.